This TCR beta chain originates from a study of read filtering for tumor transcriptome and immune sequencing. From roughly 390 ng of RNA, a library with molecular barcoded alpha/delta and beta/gamma adaptors was made. TCRdb reanalysed the reads using MiXCR and keeps one entry per CDR3 protein. The table includes 40,000 or so distinct CDR3 sequences, roughly 13% detected once. Germline V gives CDR1 MNHNS, CDR2 SASEGT. Between the trimmed V and J ends, which lost 1 base and 1 base, there was a span of 11 bases. The CDR3 length is 16 residues. At least ten counts were recorded for this clonotype. The chain couples TRBV6-1 to TRBJ1-5; D is ambiguous. The TCR was taken from a donor aged 40 or over with multiple myeloma. Sequencing was performed on a population of CD138-negative cells sorted from bone marrow. DNA for the CDR3: TGTGCCAGCAGTGAAGTGGGAGGGATGAGCAATCAGCCCCAGCATTTT. This gives the protein CASSEVGGMSNQPQHF.